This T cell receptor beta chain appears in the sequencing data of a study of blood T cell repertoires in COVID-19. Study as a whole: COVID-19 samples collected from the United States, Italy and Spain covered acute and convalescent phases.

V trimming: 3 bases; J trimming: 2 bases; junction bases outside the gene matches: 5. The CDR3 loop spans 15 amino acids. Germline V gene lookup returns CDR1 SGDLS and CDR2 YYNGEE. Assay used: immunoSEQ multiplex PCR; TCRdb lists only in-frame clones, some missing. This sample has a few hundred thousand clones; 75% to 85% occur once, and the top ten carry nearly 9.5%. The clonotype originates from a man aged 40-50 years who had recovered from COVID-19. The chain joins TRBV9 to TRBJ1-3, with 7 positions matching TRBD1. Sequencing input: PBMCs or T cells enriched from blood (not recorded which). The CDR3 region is CASSEDRFAGNTIYF. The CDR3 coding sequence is TGTGCCAGCAGCGAGGACAGGTTCGCTGGAAACACCATATATTTT. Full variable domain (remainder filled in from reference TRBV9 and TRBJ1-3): DSGVTQTPKHLITATGQRVTLRCSPRSGDLSVYWYQQSLDQGLQFLIQYYNGEERAKGNILERFSAQQFPDLHSELNLSSLELGDSALYFCASSEDRFAGNTIYFGEGSWLTVV.